The next 8 T cell receptor beta chains were all read from a single sample in a study of CD8 T cells in Susac syndrome. Reverse transcription used about 0.45 to 1 ug RNA and random hexamers. MiXCR, applied by TCRdb to the immunoSEQ multiplex PCR reads, yields one record per CDR3 protein. Of about 140,000 distinct CDR3 sequences in the sample, more than 85% were seen once. The sequenced sample consisted of CD4+ T cells from PBMCs. Receptor source: a human donor with Susac syndrome.

CDR3 in amino acids: CASGRQGSNTEAFF. In nucleotides, the CDR3 is TGTGCCAGCGGACGGCAGGGCTCGAACACTGAAGCTTTCTTT. The chain carries TRBV12-3 or TRBV12-4 and TRBJ1-1; TRBD1 is a possible D gene (5 bases). With 8 bases removed from V and 1 base from J, the gap between germline ends came to 14 bases. CDR3 length equals 14 residues.

Concerning this clonotype: One end of the junction does not line up with germline, which may come from a read error. The J gene is TRBJ2-4, the V gene TRBV5-6; no clear D gene. This CDR3 has 15 residues. Per germline, CDR1 SGHDT and CDR2 YYEEEE. CDR3 region: CASSLGSLAKDIQYF. CDR3 DNA: TGTGCCAGCAGCTTGGGGAGTTTGGCCAAAGACATTCAGTACTTC.

The chain carries TRBV30 and TRBJ1-1; a weak D match, TRBD1 (6 bases). Germline loops: CDR1 GTSNPN, CDR2 SVGIG (reference sequence). Trimming took off 2 bases at V and 3 bases at J, with 10 bases between the two ends. The CDR3 length is 13 residues. The CDR3 loop is CAWSWGRDTEAFF. The CDR3 region has the DNA TGTGCCTGGAGTTGGGGGCGGGACACTGAAGCTTTCTTT.

This sequence joins TRBV7-2 and TRBJ2-7, with a tentative D call TRBD2 (5 bases). Germline V gene data show CDR1 as SGHTA and CDR2 as FQGNSA. CDR3 length: 12 residues. V dropped 3 bases and J dropped 9 bases, with 12 bases sitting between them. CDR3 in amino acids: CASSFSPGRQYF. In nucleotides, the CDR3 is TGTGCCAGCAGCTTTTCTCCGGGGAGGCAGTACTTC.

V and J are TRBV18 and TRBJ2-5, with 9 bases identical to TRBD2. There are 13 residues in the CDR3. Per the germline V gene, CDR1 is KGHSH and CDR2 is LQKENI. The V segment lost 7 bases and the J segment 5 bases; nucleotides outside the gene matches: 5. Here the CDR3 DNA reads TGTGCCAGCTGTAGCGGGGGATTTGAGACCCAGTACTTC. Amino acid sequence: CASCSGGFETQYF.

The chain has TRBV29-1 and TRBJ2-1, with 9 bases aligning to TRBD2. CDR3 length: 16 amino acids. From germline, CDR1 is SQVTM and CDR2 ANQGSEA. Losses at the gene ends were 5 bases for V and 1 base for J; bases not matched to a gene: 9. CDR3 protein: CSVLRLAAASYNEQFF. Here the CDR3 DNA reads TGCAGCGTTTTAAGACTAGCGGCGGCATCCTACAATGAGCAGTTCTTC.

The CDR3 loop is CASSLWSYGENTEAFF. The CDR3, as DNA: TGTGCCAGCAGTTTATGGTCTTACGGGGAGAACACTGAAGCTTTCTTT. This chain connects TRBV28 to TRBJ1-1; no firm D call. The CDR3 has 16 amino acids. Looked up from germline, CDR1 is MDHEN and CDR2 is SYDVKM. Trimming left V 0 bases short and J 1 base short, with 12 bases between.

With regard to this clonotype: A junction end diverges from the germline sequence, so it may reflect a read error. The chain carries TRBV28 and TRBJ2-7; a possible D gene is TRBD1 (5 bases). The CDR3 extends over 14 amino acids. Germline V CDR1 and CDR2: MDHEN, SYDVKM. Here the CDR3 DNA reads TGTGCCAGCAGTTCCCCGTGGGGCTCCCACGAGCAGTACTTC. It translates to CASSSPWGSHEQYF.